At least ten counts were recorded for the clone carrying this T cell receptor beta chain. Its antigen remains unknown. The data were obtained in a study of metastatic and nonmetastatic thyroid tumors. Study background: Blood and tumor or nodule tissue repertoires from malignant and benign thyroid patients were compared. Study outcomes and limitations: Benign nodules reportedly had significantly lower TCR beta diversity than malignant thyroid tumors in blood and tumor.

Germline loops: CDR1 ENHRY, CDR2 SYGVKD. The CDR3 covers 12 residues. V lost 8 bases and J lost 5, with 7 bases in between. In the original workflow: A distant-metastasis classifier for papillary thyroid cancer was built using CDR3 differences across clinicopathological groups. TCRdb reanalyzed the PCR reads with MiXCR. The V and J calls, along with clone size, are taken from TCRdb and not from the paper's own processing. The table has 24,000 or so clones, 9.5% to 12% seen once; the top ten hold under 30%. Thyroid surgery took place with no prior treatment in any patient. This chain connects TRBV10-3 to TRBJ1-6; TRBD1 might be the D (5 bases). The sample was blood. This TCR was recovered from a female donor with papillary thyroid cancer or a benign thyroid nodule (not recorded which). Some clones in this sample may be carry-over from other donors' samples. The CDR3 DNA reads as TGTGCCATCGCCAGGGATAATTCACCCCTCCACTTT. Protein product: CAIARDNSPLHF.